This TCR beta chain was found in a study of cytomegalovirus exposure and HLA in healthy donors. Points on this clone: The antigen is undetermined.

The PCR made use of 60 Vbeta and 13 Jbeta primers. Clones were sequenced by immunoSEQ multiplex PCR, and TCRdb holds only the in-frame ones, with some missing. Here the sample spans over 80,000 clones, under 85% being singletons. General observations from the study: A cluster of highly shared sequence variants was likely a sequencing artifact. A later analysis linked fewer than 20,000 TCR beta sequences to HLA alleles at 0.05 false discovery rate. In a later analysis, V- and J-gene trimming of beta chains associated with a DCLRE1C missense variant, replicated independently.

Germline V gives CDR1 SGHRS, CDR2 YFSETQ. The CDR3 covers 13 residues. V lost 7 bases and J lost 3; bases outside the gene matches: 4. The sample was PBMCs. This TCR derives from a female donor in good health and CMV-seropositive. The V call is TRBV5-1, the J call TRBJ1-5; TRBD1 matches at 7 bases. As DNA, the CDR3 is TGCGCCAGCCGGACAGGCATCAATCAGCCCCAGCATTTT. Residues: CASRTGINQPQHF.